This T cell receptor beta chain was profiled in a study of blood T cell repertoires in COVID-19. Germline CDR1 is SGHNT and CDR2 is YYREEE (reference sequence). The junction had 7 bases not matched to a gene; V was cut back by 4 bases and J by 5 bases. The CDR3 covers 16 residues. The repertoire was sequenced with immunoSEQ multiplex PCR; TCRdb's copy has only in-frame clones and lacks some. Of 150,000 to 200,000 clones in the sample, roughly nine tenths were seen once. The rearrangement uses TRBV5-4 and TRBJ2-2; TRBD1 matches at 11 bases. This TCR was sampled from a man aged 65 to 79 with active or convalescent COVID-19. Specimen: peripheral blood. CDR3 nucleotides: TGTGCCAGCAGCCCAGGACAGGGGGCTTCGACCGGGGAGCTGTTTTTT. Translating gives CASSPGQGASTGELFF.